This TCR beta chain comes out of a study of beta chain features in type 1 diabetes. Study-wide findings and caveats: Shortening of TCRB CDR3s, moderate but significant, appeared in all four CD4+ subsets of Type 1 diabetes patients.

With respect to this clone: What it binds is not known.

Germline values: CDR1 SNHLY, CDR2 FYNNEI. The ends were cut back, 3 bases at V and 3 bases at J, with 12 bases in the middle. The CDR3 is made up of 15 amino acids. Expressed TCRB transcripts were sequenced, since all the RNA that had been isolated was reverse transcribed. Only in-frame clones appear in the TCRdb table, and some are missing; sequencing was by immunoSEQ multiplex PCR. The sample contains 100,000 to 150,000 clones, about 10% of which appear only once. Sample: central memory CD4+ T cells from blood. The source is a man aged 30-40 years with type 1 diabetes. This rearrangement joins TRBV2 to TRBJ2-4; a possible D gene is TRBD1 (5 bases). The CDR3 is CASSEGQGDKNIQYF. Here the CDR3 DNA reads TGTGCCAGCAGTGAGGGCCAGGGCGACAAAAACATTCAGTACTTC.